These T cell receptor beta chains were read from a single sample in a study of cytomegalovirus exposure and HLA in healthy donors. Profiling relied on immunoSEQ multiplex PCR, and the TCRdb table lists in-frame clones only, not all of them. The data hold about 160,000 clones, with 80% observed a single time. Source material: PBMCs. These receptors all stem from a man between 18 and 35 years old in good health and CMV-seropositive. Each CDR3 is given with its conserved first and last residue. The D gene is left open where the match is weak. Rows may omit the clone size; those that give it use once, few, many or a size class.

v_gene	d_gene	abundance	j_gene	CDR3aa	CDR3nt
TRBV19	TRBD1	.	TRBJ2-7	CASSGTGASYEQYF	TGTGCCAGTAGTGGGACAGGAGCCTCCTACGAGCAGTACTTC
TRBV10-2	.	.	TRBJ2-7	CASSEGGYEQYF	TGCGCCAGCAGTGAGGGGGGGTACGAGCAGTACTTC
TRBV25-1	.	.	TRBJ2-1	CASSASTYNEQFF	TGTGCCAGCAGTGCGTCTACCTACAATGAGCAGTTCTTC
TRBV28	TRBD2	.	TRBJ2-3	CASSLFGSGRSPLDTQYF	TGTGCCAGCAGTTTATTCGGAAGCGGGAGATCGCCTCTGGATACGCAGTATTTT
TRBV5-8	TRBD1	.	TRBJ1-1	CASSWDRERMNTEAFF	TGTGCCAGCAGCTGGGACAGGGAAAGGATGAACACTGAAGCTTTCTTT
TRBV5-6	.	.	TRBJ1-3	CASGLAYYDPSGNTIYF	TGTGCCAGCGGCTTGGCGTACTATGACCCTTCTGGAAACACCATATATTTT
TRBV19	.	once	TRBJ2-7	CASSPGTNYEQYF	TGTGCCAGTAGTCCCGGGACAAACTACGAGCAGTACTTC
TRBV6-5	.	.	TRBJ1-2	CASSSWRDRVIGYTF	TGTGCCAGCAGTTCCTGGAGGGACCGGGTGATAGGCTACACCTTC
TRBV6-5	TRBD1	.	TRBJ1-5	CASSRTGSDQPQHF	TGTGCCAGCAGCCGGACAGGGAGTGATCAGCCCCAGCATTTT
TRBV7-9	TRBD1	.	TRBJ2-2	CASSPGTGLAGELFF	TGTGCCAGCAGCCCGGGGACAGGGTTGGCCGGGGAGCTGTTTTTT
TRBV29-1	TRBD2	once	TRBJ2-5	CSVVSIGGSQETQYF	TGCAGCGTTGTATCGATCGGGGGGTCCCAAGAGACCCAGTACTTC
TRBV28	.	.	TRBJ2-7	CASASGYEQYF	TGTGCCTCTGCGAGCGGCTACGAGCAGTACTTC
TRBV6-6	TRBD1	.	TRBJ2-7	CASSYSGTVNYEQYF	TGTGCCAGCAGTTACTCCGGGACAGTGAACTACGAGCAGTACTTC
TRBV12-5	TRBD1	.	TRBJ2-5	CASGLGLDRPWETQYF	TGTGCTAGTGGTTTGGGCCTGGACAGGCCCTGGGAGACCCAGTACTTC
TRBV7-3	TRBD1	.	TRBJ1-2	CASSPGQDNYGYTF	TGTGCCAGCAGCCCGGGACAGGATAACTATGGCTACACCTTC
TRBV2	TRBD2	.	TRBJ2-1	CASRDRHLAGAPYEQFF	TGTGCCAGCAGAGACCGTCATCTAGCGGGAGCTCCTTATGAGCAGTTCTTC
TRBV2	.	.	TRBJ2-3	CATPGDGPTDTQYF	TGTGCCACCCCAGGGGACGGGCCGACAGATACGCAGTATTTT
TRBV4-1	.	.	TRBJ2-1	CASSQAPTSYNEQFF	TGCGCCAGCAGCCAAGCCCCTACCTCCTACAATGAGCAGTTCTTC
TRBV19	TRBD1	.	TRBJ2-5	CASSTGTVTGQETQYF	TGTGCCAGTAGTACCGGGACAGTAACGGGGCAAGAGACCCAGTACTTC
TRBV6-1	TRBD1	.	TRBJ2-3	CASSRDSITDTQYF	TGTGCCAGCAGTCGGGACAGTATCACAGATACGCAGTATTTT
TRBV4-2	TRBD1	.	TRBJ2-7	CASSQRGSGQGTYEQYF	TGTGCCAGCAGCCAGCGGGGATCGGGACAGGGGACCTACGAGCAGTACTTC
TRBV13	TRBD2	.	TRBJ2-2	CASSLGPGLAGVTGELFF	TGTGCCAGCAGCTTAGGGCCGGGGCTAGCGGGAGTCACCGGGGAGCTGTTTTTT
TRBV4-1	.	.	TRBJ1-1	CASSQRQTMNTEAFF	TGCGCCAGCAGCCAGAGACAGACCATGAACACTGAAGCTTTCTTT
TRBV11-2	TRBD2	.	TRBJ2-7	CASSVGGRAATDYEQYF	TGTGCCAGCAGCGTAGGTGGGAGGGCGGCTACCGACTACGAGCAGTACTTC
TRBV27	.	.	TRBJ2-7	CASSYGPAAYEQYF	TGTGCCAGCAGTTATGGGCCAGCGGCCTACGAGCAGTACTTC
TRBV29-1	.	few	TRBJ2-7	CSVGRVSSYEQYF	TGCAGCGTTGGGCGGGTGAGCTCCTACGAGCAGTACTTC
TRBV7-9	.	.	TRBJ1-4	CASRQGTNEKLFF	TGTGCCAGCAGGCAGGGAACTAATGAAAAACTGTTTTTT
TRBV15	TRBD1	.	TRBJ1-2	CATGQANYGYTF	TGTGCCACCGGACAGGCTAACTATGGCTACACCTTC
TRBV6-1	.	few	TRBJ2-5	CASSDTGETQYF	TGTGCCAGCAGTGATACGGGTGAGACCCAGTACTTC
TRBV7-6	.	.	TRBJ1-1	CASSPLNKNTEAFF	TGTGCCAGCAGCCCCCTTAACAAGAACACTGAAGCTTTCTTT
TRBV7-7	TRBD1	.	TRBJ1-1	CASSPIEKGAKNTEAFF	TGTGCCAGCAGCCCAATAGAGAAGGGGGCAAAAAACACTGAAGCTTTCTTT
TRBV6-1	.	.	TRBJ1-3	CASIMDIGNTIYF	TGTGCCAGCATTATGGACATCGGAAACACCATATATTTT
TRBV6-4	TRBD2	.	TRBJ2-1	CASKRLAGVTEQFF	TGTGCCAGCAAAAGACTAGCGGGAGTCACTGAGCAGTTCTTC
TRBV14	.	.	TRBJ2-5	CASSRGVGRETQYF	TGTGCCAGCAGCCGGGGAGTCGGGCGTGAGACCCAGTACTTC
TRBV6-5	.	.	TRBJ1-1	CATRRDTEAFF	TGTGCCACCCGGAGGGATACTGAAGCTTTCTTT
TRBV7-6	TRBD1	once	TRBJ2-2	CASSPWGTANTGELFF	TGTGCCAGCAGCCCTTGGGGGACAGCGAACACCGGGGAGCTGTTTTTT
TRBV9	TRBD1	.	TRBJ1-2	CASSGGQGAFGNTF	TGTGCCAGCAGCGGGGGACAGGGGGCGTTCGGCAACACCTTC
TRBV10-1	TRBD2	.	TRBJ2-1	CASSALTGGPGEQFF	TGCGCCAGCAGTGCTTTAACGGGAGGGCCGGGTGAGCAGTTCTTC
TRBV27	.	.	TRBJ2-5	CASSFLAQQETQYF	TGTGCCAGCAGTTTCCTAGCCCAACAAGAGACCCAGTACTTC
TRBV7-2	TRBD2	.	TRBJ2-1	CASSLDSWGGNEQFF	TGTGCCAGCAGCTTAGACTCGTGGGGGGGGAATGAGCAGTTCTTC
TRBV7-9	TRBD1	.	TRBJ1-2	CASSLSPDRGGVGYTF	TGTGCCAGCAGCTTGAGTCCGGACAGGGGAGGAGTCGGCTACACCTTC
TRBV6-5	.	.	TRBJ1-5	CASSWAGDQPQHF	TGTGCCAGCAGTTGGGCAGGGGATCAGCCCCAGCATTTT
TRBV5-1	TRBD1	.	TRBJ2-1	CASSLYKATGTAYNEQFF	TGCGCCAGCAGCTTGTACAAAGCAACCGGGACAGCTTACAATGAGCAGTTCTTC
TRBV9	.	.	TRBJ2-1	CASSVVSGGANEQFF	TGTGCCAGCAGCGTAGTTAGTGGGGGGGCCAATGAGCAGTTCTTC
TRBV6-1	.	.	TRBJ1-5	CASSYGTYDQPQHF	TGTGCCAGCAGCTATGGGACATATGATCAGCCCCAGCATTTT
TRBV9	TRBD1	.	TRBJ1-2	CASSVGTGNYGYTF	TGTGCCAGCAGCGTGGGGACAGGGAACTATGGCTACACCTTC
TRBV6-6	.	.	TRBJ2-5	CASTNGETQYF	TGTGCCAGCACTAACGGGGAGACCCAGTACTTC
TRBV9	TRBD1	.	TRBJ2-2	CASSAQGDPGELFF	TGTGCCAGCAGCGCGCAGGGGGATCCCGGGGAGCTGTTTTTT
TRBV19	.	.	TRBJ2-7	CASSKTSGQMAGEQYF	TGTGCCAGTAGTAAAACGTCGGGACAGATGGCGGGGGAGCAGTACTTC
TRBV7-2	.	once	TRBJ2-7	CASSPSWGVYEQYF	TGTGCCAGCAGCCCTAGCTGGGGAGTGTACGAGCAGTACTTC
TRBV27	.	few	TRBJ2-7	CASSLQGYEQYF	TGTGCCAGCAGTTTACAGGGCTACGAGCAGTACTTC
TRBV11-2	TRBD1	.	TRBJ2-7	CASSLTYGTGVEQYF	TGTGCCAGCAGCTTAACCTACGGCACAGGGGTCGAGCAGTACTTC
TRBV2	.	.	TRBJ2-3	CASSQKGPGVEYF	TGTGCCAGCAGTCAGAAGGGACCAGGGGTCGAGTATTTT
TRBV28	TRBD2	.	TRBJ2-1	CASSLGGAVNEQFF	TGTGCCAGCAGTTTGGGAGGGGCGGTCAATGAGCAGTTCTTC
TRBV19	TRBD1	.	TRBJ1-2	CASSRTGVGYGYTF	TGTGCCAGTAGCCGGACAGGGGTAGGCTATGGCTACACCTTC
TRBV25-1	.	.	TRBJ2-7	CASNPYVYLDEQYF	TGTGCCAGCAACCCCTACGTCTATTTGGACGAGCAGTACTTC
TRBV11-3	.	.	TRBJ2-1	CASSLQFRGNEQFF	TGTGCCAGCAGCTTACAATTTCGAGGGAATGAGCAGTTCTTC
TRBV4-1	TRBD1	.	TRBJ2-7	CASSGTGVLEQYF	TGCGCCAGCAGCGGGACAGGGGTTCTCGAGCAGTATTTC